A single T cell receptor beta chain is shown here with its context. The target antigen is unknown. 13 Jbeta primers and 60 Vbeta primers were used for the PCR. The method was immunoSEQ multiplex PCR; TCRdb's version includes in-frame clones alone and lacks a portion of them. The sample shows some 130,000 clones, roughly three quarters of them seen only once. This entry is derived from a study of cytomegalovirus exposure and HLA in healthy donors. In the study overall: From HLA-typed donors, an early data release held around 80 million unique TCRs.

There are 22 residues in the CDR3. The study's findings and limits: Earlier findings revealed that most TCR beta V segments proved productive either about 87% or about 30% of the time.

The TCR originated in a man aged 18 to 29 in good health and CMV-seronegative. The sample was PBMCs. The rearrangement uses TRBV21-1 and TRBJ2-1; the tabulated D call, TRBD2, remains unverified against the DNA. TRBV21-1 has pseudogene status. The CDR3 sequence is CASSTRVRDLGLAGSSSNEQFF. In DNA form, the CDR3 reads TGTGCCAGCAGCACAAGAGTCAGGGACCTCGGACTAGCGGGATCCTCAAGCAATGAGCAGTTCTTC.